One and the same sample provided the 26 T cell receptor beta chains below, sequenced in a study of OX40 agonist ivuxolimab in advanced cancers. Measured with immunoSEQ multiplex PCR; TCRdb has only the in-frame clones, and not every one. The sample holds tens of thousands of clones, about 83% seen once. Sequencing used CD4+ or CD8+ T cells sorted from blood, obtained in a trial of the OX40 agonist ivuxolimab. The receptors originated from an adult with an advanced solid tumor such as melanoma, head and neck, liver or kidney cancer.

The V gene is TRBV19, the J gene TRBJ1-6; D gene uncertain. This CDR3 is 13 amino acids long. In germline, CDR1 is LNHDA, CDR2 SQIVND (reference sequence). Trimming removed 5 bases at V and 9 bases at J, with 11 bases between. Written as DNA, the CDR3 is TGTGCCAGTAGTCCCCAAGAAATTTCACCCCTCCACTTT. It encodes CASSPQEISPLHF. Full variable domain (missing parts from reference TRBV19 and TRBJ1-6): DGGITQSPKYLFRKEGQNVTLSCEQNLNHDAMYWYRQDPGQGLRLIYYSQIVNDFQKGDIAEGYSVSREKKESFPLTVTSAQKNPTAFYLCASSPQEISPLHFGNGTRLTVT.

The table lists this clone with a count of one. The V call is TRBV19, the J call TRBJ1-5; no firm D call. V lost 2 bases and J 2 bases, leaving 7 bases between the germline ends. The CDR3 has 14 amino acids. Germline V CDR1 and CDR2: LNHDA, SQIVND (reference sequence). This chain's CDR3 is CASSIRRGNQPQHF. The DNA of the CDR3 is TGTGCCAGTAGTATACGGAGGGGCAATCAGCCCCAGCATTTT.

The chain recombines TRBV10-1 with TRBJ2-2; no clear D. The germline V gene has CDR1 WNHNN and CDR2 SYGVQD (reference sequence). V was shortened by 4 bases and J by 7 bases, with 16 bases between the two germline ends. The CDR3 is 15 amino acids. The CDR3 nucleotides read TGCGCCAGCAGTGGGCCGACTTCGGGTAGCGGGGAGCTGTTTTTT. Its protein product is CASSGPTSGSGELFF.

The chain has TRBV11-3 and TRBJ2-1; 7 bases map to TRBD2. V dropped 5 bases and J dropped 3; count of bases not matched to a gene: 10. The germline gives CDR1 SGHNT, CDR2 YENEEA. This CDR3 comprises 16 residues. CDR3 bases: TGTGCCAGCAGCCCCCCGGCGGGAGTAGACTACAATGAGCAGTTCTTC. This translates into CASSPPAGVDYNEQFF.

This clone has a handful of counts. The chain recombines TRBV18 with TRBJ2-1; no clear D. Germline V CDR1 and CDR2: KGHSH, LQKENI. V was pared by 1 base and J by 9 bases, with 13 bases between. The CDR3 loop spans 14 amino acids. CDR3 sequence (DNA): TGTGCCAGCTCACCACAGGGAACAGAAGGTGAGCAGTTCTTC. This translates into CASSPQGTEGEQFF.

V usage is TRBV28 and J usage is TRBJ2-5; TRBD2 aligns across 7 bases. The ends lost 8 bases at V and 5 bases at J; junction bases unmatched: 8. Germline lookup yields CDR1 MDHEN and CDR2 SYDVKM. This CDR3 is 13 amino acids long. The CDR3 loop is CASLRGGRETQYF. CDR3 DNA sequence: TGTGCCAGCTTACGCGGGGGAAGGGAGACCCAGTACTTC. Variable domain in full (rest from reference TRBV28 and TRBJ2-5): DVKVTQSSRYLVKRTGEKVFLECVQDMDHENMFWYRQDPGLGLRLIYFSYDVKMKEKGDIPEGYSVSREKKERFSLILESASTNQTSMYLCASLRGGRETQYFGPGTRLLVL.

The rearrangement uses TRBV5-1 and TRBJ1-2, with a weak D call TRBD1 (5 bases). The CDR3 has 14 residues. CDR1 is SGHRS, CDR2 YFSETQ, per germline. The V end lost 3 bases, the J end lost 6 bases, and 15 bases lay between the germline ends. Here the CDR3 DNA reads TGCGCCAGCAGCTGGGGGGGAAATATGGATGGCTACACCTTC. Protein sequence: CASSWGGNMDGYTF.

This clone has only a few counts. V gene TRBV4-3 combines with J gene TRBJ2-3; unclear D gene. The CDR3 totals 14 residues. The V gene lost 0 bases and the J gene lost 6 bases, with 10 bases spanning the gap. Germline CDR1 LGHNA, CDR2 YSLEER. The CDR3: CASSQDSSRDTQYF. CDR3 nucleotide sequence: TGCGCCAGCAGCCAAGATAGCTCTCGGGATACGCAGTATTTT.

The CDR3 DNA follows: TGTGCCAGCAGCAAAGCGCTGGGCAGGGACGTGCGAAATCAGCCCCAGCATTTT. Its protein product is CASSKALGRDVRNQPQHF. V and J are TRBV21-1 and TRBJ1-5. TRBV21-1 is recorded as a pseudogene. The CDR3 has 18 residues.

CDR3 bases: TGCGCCAGCAGCTTGGGGGACAGGAATCAGCCCCAGCATTTT. It translates to CASSLGDRNQPQHF. V gene TRBV5-1 combines with J gene TRBJ1-5; 8 positions match TRBD1. Germline trimming cut 0 bases from V and 4 bases from J; bases unmatched to any gene: 0. CDR3 size: 14 residues. Germline CDR1 reads SGHRS; CDR2 reads YFSETQ.

The chain is built from TRBV7-6 and TRBJ2-5; D is unresolved. CDR3 size: 17 residues. Germline V gives CDR1 SGHVS, CDR2 FNYEAQ. Between the trimmed V and J ends, which lost 0 bases and 6 bases, there was a span of 20 bases. The CDR3 loop is CASSLASPAHVGKTQYF. The CDR3 DNA reads TGTGCCAGCAGCTTAGCGTCCCCTGCGCATGTAGGGAAGACCCAGTACTTC.

The rearrangement links TRBV7-9 to TRBJ2-1; perhaps TRBD2 as D (5 bases). The germline gives CDR1 SEHNR, CDR2 FQNEAQ (reference sequence). CDR3 length equals 13 residues. V shed 4 bases and J shed 6 bases, with 10 bases lying between them. CDR3: CASSSTRANEQFF. In DNA form, the CDR3 reads TGTGCCAGCAGCTCCACTAGAGCCAATGAGCAGTTCTTC.

The chain recombines TRBV5-1 with TRBJ1-4, with D hard to call. The CDR3 is made up of 14 amino acids. CDR1 is SGHRS, CDR2 YFSETQ, per germline. The ends were cut back, 5 bases at V and 8 bases at J, with 16 bases in the middle. CDR3 nucleotide sequence: TGCGCCAGCAGTTCGGACCCGAACGGCGAAAAACTGTTTTTT. This gives the protein CASSSDPNGEKLFF.

This clone appeared a few times. The V gene is TRBV5-6, the J gene TRBJ1-2, with unresolved D. Germline V gene lookup returns CDR1 SGHDT and CDR2 YYEEEE. The CDR3 is 13 residues long. Trimming stripped 0 bases from V and 4 bases from J, with 7 bases between. CDR3 in amino acids: CASSLAGGYGYTF. The CDR3 DNA is TGTGCCAGCAGCTTGGCAGGTGGCTATGGCTACACCTTC. Using reference TRBV5-6 and TRBJ1-2 for the parts outside the CDR3, the full variable domain is DAGVTQSPTHLIKTRGQQVTLRCSPKSGHDTVSWYQQALGQGPQFIFQYYEEEERQRGNFPDRFSGHQFPNYSSELNVNALLLGDSALYLCASSLAGGYGYTFGSGTRLTVV.

The chain carries TRBV19 and TRBJ2-3; D is unclear. Germline V gene sequence: CDR1 LNHDA, CDR2 SQIVND (reference sequence). The V gene lost 4 bases and the J gene lost 0 bases, with 8 bases spanning the gap. The CDR3 is 14 residues long. In DNA, the CDR3 is TGTGCCAGTAGTAGGGTATCTAGCACAGATACGCAGTATTTT. It encodes CASSRVSSTDTQYF.

The chain carries TRBV5-1 and TRBJ2-7, with D possibly TRBD2 on 6 matching bases. V lost 4 bases, J lost 1 base, and 18 bases lay in between. The CDR3 consists of 16 residues. Germline V gene data show CDR1 as SGHRS and CDR2 as YFSETQ. CDR3 protein: CASSTGAVRGSYEQYF. In nucleotides, the CDR3 is TGCGCCAGCAGCACCGGAGCGGTACGGGGGTCCTACGAGCAGTACTTC.

This clone was detected once. The chain carries TRBV19 and TRBJ2-7; D may be TRBD2 (6 bases). CDR1 LNHDA and CDR2 SQIVND come from the germline V gene (reference sequence). This CDR3 spans 16 amino acids. The V gene lost 5 bases and the J gene lost 5 bases, with 22 bases spanning the gap. The CDR3 DNA reads as TGTGCCAGTAGTCCCCTTTCGACGCGGGGAGCCCACGAGCAGTACTTC. This codes for CASSPLSTRGAHEQYF.

The CDR3 DNA is TGTGCCAGTTCCCCTGGTATACAAGAGACCCAGTACTTC. Translated: CASSPGIQETQYF. The chain couples TRBV19 to TRBJ2-5; D gene unclear. Trimming cost V 8 bases and J 2 bases, with 12 bases left between them. Germline V gene sequence: CDR1 LNHDA, CDR2 SQIVND (reference sequence). This CDR3 spans 13 amino acids.

This rearrangement joins TRBV5-4 to TRBJ1-1, with D uncertain. Trimming cost V 4 bases and J 4 bases, with 14 bases left between them. Germline V gene sequence: CDR1 SGHNT, CDR2 YYREEE (reference sequence). The CDR3 loop spans 14 amino acids. CDR3 in DNA: TGTGCCAGCAGCCTGGGTGTCCAAGGCACTGAAGCTTTCTTT. Amino acids: CASSLGVQGTEAFF.

V usage is TRBV5-1 and J usage is TRBJ2-7; D remains ambiguous. The CDR3 consists of 14 residues. Germline V gene data show CDR1 as SGHRS and CDR2 as YFSETQ. The V gene lost 0 bases and the J gene lost 0 bases, with 7 bases spanning the gap. CDR3 residues: CASSLEANSYEQYF. CDR3 in DNA: TGCGCCAGCAGCTTGGAGGCTAACTCCTACGAGCAGTACTTC.

V and J are TRBV5-6 and TRBJ1-1; D unresolved. V was shortened by 4 bases and J by 4 bases, with 14 bases between the two germline ends. CDR3 length: 14 amino acids. Germline V gene data show CDR1 as SGHDT and CDR2 as YYEEEE. CDR3 nucleotide sequence: TGTGCCAGCAGCCCAGGACCGGGCAGCACTGAAGCTTTCTTT. It is translated as CASSPGPGSTEAFF.

The chain employs TRBV15 and TRBJ2-7, with D maybe TRBD2 (6 bases). The germline V gene encodes CDR1 LNHNV and CDR2 YYDKDF (reference sequence). The CDR3 is 15 residues long. Trimming removed 0 bases from V and 7 bases from J, with 16 bases in between. CDR3 nucleotide sequence: TGTGCCACCAGCAGAGATCGGGGACTCCTCTATGAGCAGTACTTC. It specifies CATSRDRGLLYEQYF.

This clone has just one count. The chain has TRBV11-3 and TRBJ2-3; a possible D gene is TRBD1 (6 bases). Looked up from germline, CDR1 is SGHNT and CDR2 is YENEEA. The V and J ends lost 1 base and 3 bases respectively, with 11 bases between them. The CDR3 consists of 15 residues. As DNA, the CDR3 is TGTGCCAGCAGCTTAGCCTACAGGGAAACAGATACGCAGTATTTT. It codes for CASSLAYRETDTQYF.

J is TRBJ1-4 and V is TRBV6-5, with 7 positions matching TRBD1. Trimming took 6 bases from V and 0 from J; bases not matched to a gene: 4. CDR1 is MNHEY and CDR2 is SVGAGI in the germline V gene. The CDR3 sequence is 15 residues long. As DNA, the CDR3 is TGTGCCAGCAGGACAGGGTTATCAACTAATGAAAAACTGTTTTTT. Its protein product is CASRTGLSTNEKLFF.

The V and J genes are TRBV27 and TRBJ2-3, with 11 bases fitting TRBD1. V was clipped by 3 bases and J by 3 bases; unmatched bases: 2. Germline assignment: CDR1 MNHEY and CDR2 SMNVEV (reference sequence). This CDR3 comprises 15 residues. The CDR3 loop is CASSLDRGQTDTQYF. DNA of the CDR3: TGTGCCAGCAGTTTGGACAGGGGGCAAACAGATACGCAGTATTTT.

The V and J genes are TRBV15 and TRBJ2-2; D is possibly TRBD2 (5 bases). The V gene's germline CDR1 is LNHNV and CDR2 YYDKDF (reference sequence). V was pared by 0 bases and J by 3 bases, with 14 bases between. CDR3 length: 17 residues. CDR3 nucleotides: TGTGCCACCAGCAGAGATTCGGACTCCTTCGACACCGGGGAGCTGTTTTTT. Protein product: CATSRDSDSFDTGELFF.